This is a list of T cell receptor beta chains from one sample in a study of OX40 agonist ivuxolimab in advanced cancers. Produced via immunoSEQ multiplex PCR; TCRdb's table is partial and in-frame only. The table lists 35,000 to 40,000 clones, about three quarters of them singletons, with 8% to 10% in the top ten. The starting material was CD4+ or CD8+ T cells sorted from blood, obtained in a trial of the OX40 agonist ivuxolimab. The receptors here all came from an adult with an advanced solid tumor such as melanoma, head and neck, liver or kidney cancer. Each CDR3 is given with its conserved first and last residue. Where a row states a size, it is once, few, many or the class of an expanded clone; other rows omit it.

few	TRBV9	CASSARGLAYNEQFF
.	TRBV29-1	CSVGRQGALTGELFF
few	TRBV15	CATSREEAAYSGANVLTF
.	TRBV30	CAWSPKERNTIYF
.	TRBV2	CASSPNRNTEAFF
once	TRBV14	CASSQDTATYFTDTQYF
few	TRBV9	CASSGRTGPSTDTQYF
.	TRBV5-1	CASSLVGGNTEAFF
.	TRBV6-1	CASSARRATANYGYTF
once	TRBV6-5	CASSPGQEKAFF
.	TRBV10-2	CASSESQGGEQYF
.	TRBV27	CASSVAAGGAYEQYF
once	TRBV6-1	CASSETGRTKNIQYF
.	TRBV9	CASSISGTSYEQYF
once	TRBV10-2	CASSVWDRGTGELFF
.	TRBV7-3	CASSLMGGGSYEQYF
once	TRBV19	CASSIYGNQPQHF
few	TRBV5-1	CASSPGDRSYEQYF
.	TRBV7-9	CASSFARAHGYTF
once	TRBV6-5	CASSEQQGEQPQHF
.	TRBV6-6	CASSQGGYEQYF
.	TRBV9	CASSPRQLNTEAFF
.	TRBV5-4	CASSSGQGMDTQYF